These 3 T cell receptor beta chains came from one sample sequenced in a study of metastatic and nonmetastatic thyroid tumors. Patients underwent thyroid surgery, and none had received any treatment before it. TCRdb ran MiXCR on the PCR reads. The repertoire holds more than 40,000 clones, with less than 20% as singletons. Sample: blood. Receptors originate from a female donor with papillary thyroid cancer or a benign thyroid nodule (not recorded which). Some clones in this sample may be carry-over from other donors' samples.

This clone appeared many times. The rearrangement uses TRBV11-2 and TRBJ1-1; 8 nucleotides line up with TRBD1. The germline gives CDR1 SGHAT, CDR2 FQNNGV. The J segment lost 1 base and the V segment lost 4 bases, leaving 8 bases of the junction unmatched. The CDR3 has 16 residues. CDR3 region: CASSSWDRSANTEAFF. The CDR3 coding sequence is TGTGCCAGCAGCTCCTGGGACAGGTCGGCGAACACTGAAGCTTTCTTT.

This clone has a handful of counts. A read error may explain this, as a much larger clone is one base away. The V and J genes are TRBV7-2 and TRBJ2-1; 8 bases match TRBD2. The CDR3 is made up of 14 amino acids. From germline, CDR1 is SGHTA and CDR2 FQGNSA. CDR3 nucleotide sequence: TGTGCCAGCAGCCTAGCGCCGGGACTAGGGGAGCGGTTCTTC. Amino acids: CASSLAPGLGERFF.

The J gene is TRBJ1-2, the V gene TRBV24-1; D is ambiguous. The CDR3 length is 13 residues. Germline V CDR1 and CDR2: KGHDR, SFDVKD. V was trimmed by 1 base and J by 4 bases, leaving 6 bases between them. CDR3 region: CATSDLCLYGYTF. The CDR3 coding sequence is TGTGCCACCAGTGATTTATGTCTCTATGGCTACACCTTC.